Presented here are 27 T cell receptor beta chains from one specimen sequenced in a study of OX40 agonist ivuxolimab in advanced cancers. Profiled with immunoSEQ multiplex PCR; TCRdb holds only in-frame clones, not every one. The table lists 20,000 to 25,000 clones, less than 90% of them singletons. The sample was CD4+ or CD8+ T cells sorted from blood, taken in a trial of the OX40 agonist ivuxolimab. The origin of the receptors is an adult with an advanced solid tumor such as melanoma, head and neck, liver or kidney cancer.

Regarding this clone: Other DNA variants within this sample encode the same CDR3. V and J are TRBV10-3 and TRBJ2-1; D unclear. The CDR3 is 14 amino acids. Germline CDR1 and CDR2: ENHRY and SYGVKD. V lost 4 bases and J 0 bases, leaving 7 bases between the germline ends. CDR3 bases: TGTGCCATCAGTGTGGGGTCCTCCTACAATGAGCAGTTCTTC. Translating gives CAISVGSSYNEQFF.

This chain connects TRBV19 to TRBJ1-1; no reliable D call. The germline V and J ends were trimmed by 9 bases and 3 bases, with 20 bases remaining between them. The CDR3 is made up of 15 amino acids. CDR1 is LNHDA, CDR2 SQIVND, per germline (reference sequence). DNA of the CDR3: TGTGCCAGCCGAACATCATACACGAGGGACACTGAAGCTTTCTTT. Protein product: CASRTSYTRDTEAFF.

This sequence joins TRBV5-1 and TRBJ2-7, with D uncertain. Trimming took off 5 bases at V and 2 bases at J, with 11 bases between the two ends. The germline V gene encodes CDR1 SGHRS and CDR2 YFSETQ. The CDR3 loop spans 13 amino acids. CDR3 loop: CASSPGPAYEQYF. The CDR3 coding sequence is TGCGCCAGCAGTCCCGGACCTGCCTACGAGCAGTACTTC.

The V call is TRBV7-2, the J call TRBJ1-2; TRBD1 is a possible D gene (6 bases). Germline V gene sequence: CDR1 SGHTA, CDR2 FQGNSA. The V and J ends lost 5 bases and 8 bases respectively, with 21 bases between them. The CDR3 contains 15 residues. CDR3 sequence (DNA): TGTGCCAGCAGCACTACAGGGCGTGGGCAGATCGGCTACACCTTC. This sequence encodes CASSTTGRGQIGYTF.

V and J are TRBV5-1 and TRBJ2-6; D is unclear. The V gene's germline CDR1 is SGHRS and CDR2 YFSETQ. Trimming pared 4 bases from V and 0 bases from J, leaving 8 bases between. This CDR3 is built from 15 residues. In DNA, the CDR3 is TGCGCCAGCAGCCCTGACGGCTCTGGGGCCAACGTCCTGACTTTC. Encoded protein: CASSPDGSGANVLTF.

This clone was observed a handful of times. As DNA, the CDR3 is TGTGCCAGCAGCCAAGATGGCAGGGGTTGGTACGAGCAGTACTTC. Translated: CASSQDGRGWYEQYF. The V gene is TRBV14, the J gene TRBJ2-7; weak D call: TRBD1 (6 bases). Per germline, CDR1 SGHDN and CDR2 FVKESK. The CDR3 is 15 amino acids. Trimming left V 0 bases short and J 4 bases short, with 13 bases between.

The V and J genes are TRBV7-2 and TRBJ1-5, with unresolved D. Trimming cost V 1 base and J 0 bases, with 10 bases left between them. CDR1 is SGHTA, CDR2 FQGNSA, per germline. This CDR3 has 16 residues. CDR3 sequence: CASSLEAAYSNQPQHF. The DNA for the CDR3 is TGTGCCAGCAGCTTAGAGGCAGCTTATAGCAATCAGCCCCAGCATTTT.

The chain employs TRBV23-1 and TRBJ2-7; TRBD2 agrees at 7 bases. TRBV23-1 is an ORF; its function is uncertain. This CDR3 has 14 amino acids. The junction had 6 bases not matched to a gene; V was cut back by 0 bases and J by 7 bases. This chain's CDR3 is CASSQSGTNREQYF. In nucleotides, the CDR3 is TGCGCCAGCAGTCAATCCGGGACTAATCGGGAGCAGTACTTC.

The genes are TRBV5-6 and TRBJ1-1; D is ambiguous. Germline V lookup: CDR1 SGHDT, CDR2 YYEEEE. Trimming took off 2 bases at V and 6 bases at J, with 8 bases between the two ends. This CDR3 contains 12 residues. The CDR3 bases are TGTGCCAGCAGCTTTAATATGCCTGAAGCTTTCTTT. Translation: CASSFNMPEAFF.

V usage is TRBV6-6 and J usage is TRBJ2-5, with 12 bases aligning to TRBD1. Trimming removed 6 bases from V and 7 bases from J; junction bases left unmatched: 9. Looked up from germline, CDR1 is MNHNY and CDR2 is SVGAGI (reference sequence). This CDR3 is built from 15 residues. CDR3 protein: CASRPPGQGAGTQYF. The CDR3 DNA follows: TGTGCCAGCAGACCCCCGGGACAGGGGGCGGGGACCCAGTACTTC.

This chain joins TRBV7-2 and TRBJ2-5, with D perhaps TRBD2 (7 bases). The CDR3 covers 15 residues. Germline assignment: CDR1 SGHTA and CDR2 FQGNSA. Trimming stripped 5 bases from V and 4 bases from J, with 17 bases between. The CDR3 coding sequence is TGTGCCAGCAGCGGAGGGGGTGGCGGGGGAGAGACCCAGTACTTC. This codes for CASSGGGGGGETQYF.

This clone occurred a few times. This chain connects TRBV7-2 to TRBJ2-5, with D possibly TRBD1 on 5 matching bases. Germline CDR1 reads SGHTA; CDR2 reads FQGNSA. There are 13 residues in the CDR3. V shed 3 bases and J shed 2 bases, with 7 bases lying between them. CDR3: CASSLTVQETQYF. The DNA of the CDR3 is TGTGCCAGCAGCTTGACAGTTCAAGAGACCCAGTACTTC.

The chain has TRBV7-2 and TRBJ1-6; D is unresolved. Per germline, CDR1 SGHTA and CDR2 FQGNSA. Between the trimmed V and J ends, which lost 3 bases and 8 bases, there was a span of 8 bases. CDR3 size: 13 residues. Written as DNA, the CDR3 is TGTGCCAGCAGCTTCCTCATGGATTCACCCCTCCACTTT. It yields the protein CASSFLMDSPLHF.

The genes are TRBV6-5 and TRBJ1-1; D is ambiguous. V was pared by 0 bases and J by 8 bases, with 13 bases between. Germline CDR1 reads MNHEY; CDR2 reads SVGAGI. This CDR3 is built from 14 residues. The CDR3 reads CASSYSPVGGEAFF. In DNA, the CDR3 is TGTGCCAGCAGTTACTCACCAGTGGGAGGGGAAGCTTTCTTT.

The V gene is TRBV5-1, the J gene TRBJ2-5; TRBD1 matches at 8 bases. The germline gives CDR1 SGHRS, CDR2 YFSETQ. V dropped 4 bases and J dropped 1; count of bases not matched to a gene: 15. The CDR3 runs to 18 residues. The CDR3 reads CASSPTPPGQAVQETQYF. In DNA form, the CDR3 reads TGCGCCAGCAGCCCCACCCCCCCGGGACAGGCGGTCCAAGAGACCCAGTACTTC. The whole variable domain, filled in from reference TRBV5-1 and TRBJ2-5, reads KAGVTQTPRYLIKTRGQQVTLSCSPISGHRSVSWYQQTPGQGLQFLFEYFSETQRNKGNFPGRFSGRQFSNSRSEMNVSTLELGDSALYLCASSPTPPGQAVQETQYFGPGTRLLVL.

The V call is TRBV5-4, the J call TRBJ2-3; possibly TRBD2 for D (5 bases). V lost 4 bases to trimming and J lost 1 base, with 16 bases between them. CDR1 and CDR2 from the germline V gene are SGHNT and YYREEE (reference sequence). This CDR3 is 16 amino acids long. In DNA form, the CDR3 reads TGTGCCAGCAGCCTCGGGAATTACGTAGGCACAGATACGCAGTATTTT. This translates into CASSLGNYVGTDTQYF.

The rearrangement uses TRBV5-4 and TRBJ2-2; tentative D call: TRBD2 (5 bases). Trimming removed 4 bases at V and 1 base at J, with 8 bases between. The CDR3 is made up of 14 amino acids. Germline V gene sequence: CDR1 SGHNT, CDR2 YYREEE (reference sequence). CDR3 loop: CASSRRENTGELFF. As DNA, the CDR3 is TGTGCCAGCAGCCGTCGGGAGAACACCGGGGAGCTGTTTTTT.

This rearrangement joins TRBV7-9 to TRBJ2-3; the D is unclear. The germline V gene encodes CDR1 SEHNR and CDR2 FQNEAQ (reference sequence). Trimming cost V 1 base and J 4 bases, with 3 bases left between them. The CDR3 has 12 residues. In DNA, the CDR3 is TGTGCCAGCAGCTTAGTCCCAGATACGCAGTATTTT. Encoded protein: CASSLVPDTQYF.

This clone occurred a few times. CDR3 DNA sequence: TGCGCCAGCAGCCTCGACAGGACCGAGGAGCAGTACTTC. Translating gives CASSLDRTEEQYF. The chain combines TRBV4-3 with TRBJ2-7, with D possibly TRBD1 on 6 matching bases. Germline V gives CDR1 LGHNA, CDR2 YSLEER. The CDR3 runs 13 residues. With 4 bases removed from V and 7 bases from J, the gap between germline ends came to 14 bases.

This chain joins TRBV2 and TRBJ2-4, with D perhaps given as TRBD1 or TRBD2 (5 bases each). This CDR3 spans 15 amino acids. Germline V gene lookup returns CDR1 SNHLY and CDR2 FYNNEI. Trimming took 0 bases from V and 8 from J, leaving 14 bases between them. The CDR3 here is CASSEALGDWDIQYF. The CDR3 DNA reads TGTGCCAGCAGTGAAGCATTGGGGGATTGGGACATTCAGTACTTC. Looking up the rest from reference TRBV2 and TRBJ2-4 gives the full variable domain: EPEVTQTPSHQVTQMGQEVILRCVPISNHLYFYWYRQILGQKVEFLVSFYNNEISEKSEIFDDQFSVERPDGSNFTLKIRSTKLEDSAMYFCASSEALGDWDIQYFGAGTRLSVL.

This sequence joins TRBV11-3 and TRBJ1-1; D is undetermined. Looked up from germline, CDR1 is SGHNT and CDR2 is YENEEA. V shed 1 base and J shed 5 bases, with 8 bases lying between them. The CDR3 is made up of 13 amino acids. In nucleotides, the CDR3 is TGTGCCAGCAGCTTAGTGTACCGGACTGAAGCTTTCTTT. It encodes CASSLVYRTEAFF.

The chain links TRBV7-2 to TRBJ2-7; 12 nucleotides line up with TRBD1. CDR3 length: 14 residues. The V segment lost 5 bases and the J segment 6 bases; nucleotides outside the gene matches: 5. Germline CDR1 reads SGHTA; CDR2 reads FQGNSA. The CDR3 DNA follows: TGTGCCAGCAGCATCCGGGACAGGGGGCCCGAGCAGTACTTC. Residues: CASSIRDRGPEQYF.

The rearrangement uses TRBV7-9 and TRBJ2-3; 7 bases are a match to TRBD2. The trim removed 5 bases at V and 0 bases at J, leaving 5 bases unmatched. The germline CDR1 and CDR2 sequences are SEHNR and FQNEAQ (reference sequence). This CDR3 spans 15 amino acids. CDR3 coding DNA: TGTGCCAGCAGCCCCTTGGGAGGGAGCACAGATACGCAGTATTTT. As protein: CASSPLGGSTDTQYF.

The chain uses TRBV30 and TRBJ2-3; 13 bases map to TRBD2. V trimming: 0 bases; J trimming: 0 bases; junction bases outside the gene matches: 9. Germline-derived CDR1 and CDR2 are GTSNPN and SVGIG (reference sequence). This CDR3 comprises 19 residues. Written as DNA, the CDR3 is TGTGCCTGGAGTGTGGACCCGGGACTAGCGGGACCTAGCACAGATACGCAGTATTTT. This translates into CAWSVDPGLAGPSTDTQYF.

The V call is TRBV7-2, the J call TRBJ2-1, with TRBD2 matching over 9 bases. J gave up 1 base and V 0 bases, and 1 base lay outside the gene matches. CDR3 length: 16 residues. Germline V gene sequence: CDR1 SGHTA, CDR2 FQGNSA. The CDR3 bases are TGTGCCAGCAGCTTAGCGGCGGGAGGGTCCTACAATGAGCAGTTCTTC. Residues: CASSLAAGGSYNEQFF.

This sequence joins TRBV5-1 and TRBJ2-7; no clear D gene. Germline V gives CDR1 SGHRS, CDR2 YFSETQ. V was trimmed by 1 base and J by 3 bases, leaving 8 bases between them. This CDR3 is 13 amino acids long. CDR3 in amino acids: CASSLIQNYEQYF. CDR3 DNA sequence: TGCGCCAGCAGCTTGATTCAGAACTACGAGCAGTACTTC.

This chain joins TRBV5-1 and TRBJ1-1; D unclear. With 5 bases removed from V and 2 bases from J, the gap between germline ends came to 16 bases. Per the germline V gene, CDR1 is SGHRS and CDR2 is YFSETQ. This CDR3 contains 15 residues. The CDR3 nucleotides are TGCGCCAGCAGTTGGGCTGGGAGTGGTAACACTGAAGCTTTCTTT. This encodes CASSWAGSGNTEAFF.